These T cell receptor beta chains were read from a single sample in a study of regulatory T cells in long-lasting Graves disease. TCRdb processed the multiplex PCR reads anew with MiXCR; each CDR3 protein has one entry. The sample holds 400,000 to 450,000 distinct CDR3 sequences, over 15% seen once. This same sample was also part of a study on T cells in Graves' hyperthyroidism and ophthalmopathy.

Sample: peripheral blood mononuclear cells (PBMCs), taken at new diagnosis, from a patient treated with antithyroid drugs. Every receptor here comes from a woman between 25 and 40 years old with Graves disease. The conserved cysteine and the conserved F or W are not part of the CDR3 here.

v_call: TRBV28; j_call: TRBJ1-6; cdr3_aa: ASKGAVISPLH
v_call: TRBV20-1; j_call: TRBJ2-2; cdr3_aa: SARRTSGTWGELF
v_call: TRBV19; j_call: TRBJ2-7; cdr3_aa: ASMSGASYEQY
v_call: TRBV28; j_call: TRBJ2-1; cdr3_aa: ASSLPNDRNPGNEQF
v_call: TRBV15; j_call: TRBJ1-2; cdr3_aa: ATSRDRGVNYGYT
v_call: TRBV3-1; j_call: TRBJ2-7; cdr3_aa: ASSLQGLAGGGSYEQY
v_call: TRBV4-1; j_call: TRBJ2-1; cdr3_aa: ASSRVTSGNNEQF
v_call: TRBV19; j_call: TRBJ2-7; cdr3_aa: ASSIDQGSQRYEQY
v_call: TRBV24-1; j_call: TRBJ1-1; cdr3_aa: ATSGGSGTEAF
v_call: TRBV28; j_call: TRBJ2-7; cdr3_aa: ASSRGGGEQY
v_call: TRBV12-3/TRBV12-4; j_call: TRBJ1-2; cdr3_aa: ASSLRDRPNYGYT
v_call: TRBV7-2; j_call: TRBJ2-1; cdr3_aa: ASGSAGVNEQF
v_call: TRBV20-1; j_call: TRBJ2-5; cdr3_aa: SAVGRGAGETQY
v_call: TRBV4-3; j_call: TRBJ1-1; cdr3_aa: ASSPQRQGDTEAF
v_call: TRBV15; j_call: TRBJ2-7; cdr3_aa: ATSRAGTGGSYEQY
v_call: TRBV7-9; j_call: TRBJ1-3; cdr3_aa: ASSLFGSSGNTIY
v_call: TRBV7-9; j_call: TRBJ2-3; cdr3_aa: ASSPSTQY
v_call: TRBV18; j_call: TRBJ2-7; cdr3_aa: ASSPPGQGVWEQY
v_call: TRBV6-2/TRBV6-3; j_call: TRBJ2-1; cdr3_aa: ASSYGWASPQF
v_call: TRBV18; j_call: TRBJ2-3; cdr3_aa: ASSQEGHWTDTQY
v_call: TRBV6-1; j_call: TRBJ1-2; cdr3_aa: ASSPGRYYGYT
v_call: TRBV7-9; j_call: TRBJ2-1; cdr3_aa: ASSSSGRFYNEQF
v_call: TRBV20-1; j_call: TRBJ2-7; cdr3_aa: SARETGGSYEQY
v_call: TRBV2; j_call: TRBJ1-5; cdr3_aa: ASKEGYSNQPQH
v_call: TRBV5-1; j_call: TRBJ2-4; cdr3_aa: ASSTGRGVY
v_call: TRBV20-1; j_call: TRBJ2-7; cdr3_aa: SAEGTLSYEQY
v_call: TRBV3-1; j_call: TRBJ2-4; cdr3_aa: ASSLRGGPLAKNIQY
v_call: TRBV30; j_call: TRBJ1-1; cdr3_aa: AWSRPNRAGMNTEAF
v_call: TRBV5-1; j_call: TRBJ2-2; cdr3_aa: ASSLQASGKVTGELF
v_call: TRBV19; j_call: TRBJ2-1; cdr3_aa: ASSSGTSGRGRGYV
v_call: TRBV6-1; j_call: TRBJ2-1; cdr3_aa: ASSPWTSYNEQF
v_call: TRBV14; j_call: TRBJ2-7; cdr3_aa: ASSQELRAGGSHEQY
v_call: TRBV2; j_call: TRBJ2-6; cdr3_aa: ASSGNSRSGANVLT
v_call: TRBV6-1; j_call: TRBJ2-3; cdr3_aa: ASTTSGRADTQY
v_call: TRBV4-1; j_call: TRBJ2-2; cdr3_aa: ASSQRGTGELF
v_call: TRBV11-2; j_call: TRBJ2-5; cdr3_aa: ASSLFSETQY
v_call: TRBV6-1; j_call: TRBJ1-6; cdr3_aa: ASRTKQGSNSPLH